The sequence of this T cell receptor beta chain was determined in a study of blood T cell repertoires in COVID-19. Study summary: The United States, Italy and Spain supplied acute and convalescent COVID-19 samples. T cells, B-cell-depleted T cells, or PBMCs provided the cDNA or gDNA that served as material.

Source study methods: Amplification with reference gene primers provided the estimates of nucleated cell counts. Assay: immunoSEQ multiplex PCR; the TCRdb copy retains only in-frame clones and omits some. The V and J calls and the clone size are those of that table, but D and trimming were determined from the DNA. Here the sample spans approximately 210,000 clones, roughly nine tenths being singletons. The material sequenced was peripheral blood. This sequence originates from a man aged 25 to 40 with acute or convalescent COVID-19.

In nucleotides, the CDR3 is TGTGCCACCAGCCCCGCTAGCGGGGGCTACAATGAGCAGTTCTTC. It is translated as CATSPASGGYNEQFF. The rearrangement links TRBV24-1 to TRBJ2-1, with 10 bases that match TRBD2. The CDR3 sequence is 15 residues long. Germline V gene lookup returns CDR1 KGHDR and CDR2 SFDVKD. With 7 bases clipped from V and 3 bases from J, the junction kept 5 bases outside the gene matches.